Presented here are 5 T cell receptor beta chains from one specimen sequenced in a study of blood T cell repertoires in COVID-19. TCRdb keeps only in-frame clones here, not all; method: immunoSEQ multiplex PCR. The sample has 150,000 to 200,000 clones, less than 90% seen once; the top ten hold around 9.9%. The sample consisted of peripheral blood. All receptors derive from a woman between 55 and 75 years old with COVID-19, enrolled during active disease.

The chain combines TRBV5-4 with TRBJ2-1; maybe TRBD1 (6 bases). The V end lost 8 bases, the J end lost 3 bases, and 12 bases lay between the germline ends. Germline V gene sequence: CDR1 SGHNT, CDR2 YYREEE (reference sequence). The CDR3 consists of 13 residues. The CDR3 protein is CASPGHNYNEQFF. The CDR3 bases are TGTGCCAGTCCGGGACATAACTACAATGAGCAGTTCTTC.

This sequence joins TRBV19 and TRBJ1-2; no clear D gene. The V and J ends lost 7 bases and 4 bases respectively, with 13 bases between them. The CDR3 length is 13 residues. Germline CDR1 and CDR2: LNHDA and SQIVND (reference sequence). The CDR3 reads CASIEGTSYGYTF. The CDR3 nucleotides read TGTGCCAGTATAGAGGGAACGAGCTATGGCTACACCTTC. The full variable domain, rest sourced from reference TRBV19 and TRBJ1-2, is DGGITQSPKYLFRKEGQNVTLSCEQNLNHDAMYWYRQDPGQGLRLIYYSQIVNDFQKGDIAEGYSVSREKKESFPLTVTSAQKNPTAFYLCASIEGTSYGYTFGSGTRLTVV.

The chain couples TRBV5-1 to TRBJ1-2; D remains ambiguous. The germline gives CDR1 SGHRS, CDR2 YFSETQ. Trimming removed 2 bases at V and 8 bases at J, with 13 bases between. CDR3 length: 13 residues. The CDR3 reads CASSFDADWGYTF. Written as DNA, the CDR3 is TGCGCCAGCAGCTTCGACGCGGACTGGGGCTACACCTTC.

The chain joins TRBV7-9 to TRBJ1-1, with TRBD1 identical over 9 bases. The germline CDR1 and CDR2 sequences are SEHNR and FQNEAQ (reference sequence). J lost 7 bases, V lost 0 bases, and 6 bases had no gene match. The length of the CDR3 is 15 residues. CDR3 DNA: TGTGCCAGCAGCTTAGCCCAGACAGGGGGAATTGAAGCTTTCTTT. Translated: CASSLAQTGGIEAFF. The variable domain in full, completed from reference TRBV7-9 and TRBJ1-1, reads DTGVSQNPRHKITKRGQNVTFRCDPISEHNRLYWYRQTLGQGPEFLTYFQNEAQLEKSRLLSDRFSAERPKGSFSTLEIQRTEQGDSAMYLCASSLAQTGGIEAFFGQGTRLTVV.

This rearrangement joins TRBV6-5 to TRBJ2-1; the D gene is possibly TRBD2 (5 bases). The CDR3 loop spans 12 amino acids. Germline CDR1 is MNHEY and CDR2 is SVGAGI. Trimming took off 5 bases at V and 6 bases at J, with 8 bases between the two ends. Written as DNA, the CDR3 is TGTGCCAGCAGTCGGACTGCCAATGAGCAGTTCTTC. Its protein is CASSRTANEQFF.